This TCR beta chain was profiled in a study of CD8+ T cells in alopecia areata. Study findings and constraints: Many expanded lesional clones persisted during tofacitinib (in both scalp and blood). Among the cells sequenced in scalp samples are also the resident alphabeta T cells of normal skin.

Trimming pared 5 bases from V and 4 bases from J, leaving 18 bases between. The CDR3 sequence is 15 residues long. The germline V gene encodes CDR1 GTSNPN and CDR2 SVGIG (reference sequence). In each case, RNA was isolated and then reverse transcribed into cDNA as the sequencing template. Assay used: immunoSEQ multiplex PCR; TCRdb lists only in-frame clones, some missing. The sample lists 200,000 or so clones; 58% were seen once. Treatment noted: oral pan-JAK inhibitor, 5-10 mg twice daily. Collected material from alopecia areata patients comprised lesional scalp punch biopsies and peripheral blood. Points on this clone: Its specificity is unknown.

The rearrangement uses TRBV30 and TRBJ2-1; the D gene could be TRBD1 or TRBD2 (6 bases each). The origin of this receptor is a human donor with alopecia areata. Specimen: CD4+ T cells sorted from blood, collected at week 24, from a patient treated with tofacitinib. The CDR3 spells CAWGAGQGLYNEQFF. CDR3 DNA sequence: TGTGCCTGGGGTGCGGGACAAGGCCTGTACAATGAGCAGTTCTTC.